The text below deals with one T cell receptor beta chain. The data were obtained in a study of blood T cell repertoires in COVID-19. Study as a whole: PBMCs, B-cell-depleted T cells, or T cells were the source of the cDNA or gDNA that made up the material.

This CDR3 spans 15 amino acids. The germline V and J ends were trimmed by 5 bases and 3 bases, with 14 bases remaining between them. CDR1 and CDR2 from the germline V gene are MNHEY and SVGAGI. Repertoires were generated with immunoSEQ multiplex PCR, while TCRdb's copy carries only in-frame clones and drops some. The sample lists 150,000 to 200,000 clones; roughly 85% were seen once. This TCR came from a human donor with acute or convalescent COVID-19. The donor label of this sample is uncertain. The gene calls are TRBV6-5 and TRBJ1-5, with a possible D match to TRBD1 (5 bases). The specimen sequenced was peripheral blood. The CDR3 loop reads CASSPQGRNNQPQHF. In DNA form, the CDR3 reads TGTGCCAGCAGTCCCCAGGGCAGGAACAATCAGCCCCAGCATTTT.